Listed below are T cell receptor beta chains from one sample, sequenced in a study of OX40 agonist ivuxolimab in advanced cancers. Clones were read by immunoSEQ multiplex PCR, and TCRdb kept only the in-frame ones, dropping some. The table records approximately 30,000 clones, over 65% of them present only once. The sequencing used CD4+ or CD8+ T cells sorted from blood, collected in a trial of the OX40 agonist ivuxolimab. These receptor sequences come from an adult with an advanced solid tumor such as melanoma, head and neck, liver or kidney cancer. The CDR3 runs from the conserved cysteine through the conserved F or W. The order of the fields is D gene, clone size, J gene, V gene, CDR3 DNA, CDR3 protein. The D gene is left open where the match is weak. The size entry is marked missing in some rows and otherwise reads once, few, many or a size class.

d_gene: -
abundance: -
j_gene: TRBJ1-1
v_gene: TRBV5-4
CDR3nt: TGTGCCAGCAGCCCGGGGACCCCCCCTGAAGCTTTCTTT
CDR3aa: CASSPGTPPEAFF

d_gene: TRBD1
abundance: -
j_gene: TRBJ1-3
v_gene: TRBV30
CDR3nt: TGTGCCTGGAGTCTGGGACAGGGGGCGTATGGAAACACCATATATTTT
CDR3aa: CAWSLGQGAYGNTIYF

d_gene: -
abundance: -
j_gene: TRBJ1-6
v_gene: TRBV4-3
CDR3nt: TGCGCCAGCAGCCAAGATCCGACACCTAGCTCCTATAATTCACCCCTCCACTTT
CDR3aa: CASSQDPTPSSYNSPLHF

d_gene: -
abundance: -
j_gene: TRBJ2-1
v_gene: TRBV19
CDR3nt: TGTGCCAGTAGTATCATAGCAAGGAATGAGCAGTTCTTC
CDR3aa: CASSIIARNEQFF

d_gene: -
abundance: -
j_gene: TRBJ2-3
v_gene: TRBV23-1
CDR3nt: TGCGCCAGCAGTCAATGCGCGTGGAAGACATACCCAGATACGCAGTATTTT
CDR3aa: CASSQCAWKTYPDTQYF

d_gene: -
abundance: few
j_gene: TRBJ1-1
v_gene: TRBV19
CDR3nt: TGTGCCAGTAGTCCATGGACAGCTACTGAAGCTTTCTTT
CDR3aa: CASSPWTATEAFF

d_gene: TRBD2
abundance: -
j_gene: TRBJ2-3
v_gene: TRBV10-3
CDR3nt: TGTGCCATCAGTGAGTCGATAGGGACTAGTAAAACAGATACGCAGTATTTT
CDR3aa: CAISESIGTSKTDTQYF

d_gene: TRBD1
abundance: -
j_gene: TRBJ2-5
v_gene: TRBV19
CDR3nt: TGTGCCAGTAGTTCAACAGGGGCCCCCCAAGAGACCCAGTACTTC
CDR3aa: CASSSTGAPQETQYF

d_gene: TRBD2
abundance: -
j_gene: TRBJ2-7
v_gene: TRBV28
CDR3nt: TGTGCCAGCAGTTTCCGGGGACTAGCGGCGTACGAGCAGTACTTC
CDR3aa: CASSFRGLAAYEQYF

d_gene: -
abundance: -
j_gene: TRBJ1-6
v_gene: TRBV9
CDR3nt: TGTGCCAGCAGCGTAGAGGGGTCCTATAATTCACCCCTCCACTTT
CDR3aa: CASSVEGSYNSPLHF

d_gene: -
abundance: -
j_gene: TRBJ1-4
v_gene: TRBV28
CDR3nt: TGTGCCAGCGCCCCCACGGGGGAAGGGAGTGAAAAACTGTTTTTT
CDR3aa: CASAPTGEGSEKLFF

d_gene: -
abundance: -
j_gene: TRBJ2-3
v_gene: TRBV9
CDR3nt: TGTGCCAGCAGCCCAGAACATGTAGATACGCAGTATTTT
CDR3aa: CASSPEHVDTQYF

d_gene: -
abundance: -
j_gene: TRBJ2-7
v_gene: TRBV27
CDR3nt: TGTGCCAGCAGTTTATTCCCAGGGAGCTACGAGCAGTACTTC
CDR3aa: CASSLFPGSYEQYF

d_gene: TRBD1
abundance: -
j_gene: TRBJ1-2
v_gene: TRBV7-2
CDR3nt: TGTGCCAGCAGCCCTGACAGGGACCTTGGCTACACCTTC
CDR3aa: CASSPDRDLGYTF

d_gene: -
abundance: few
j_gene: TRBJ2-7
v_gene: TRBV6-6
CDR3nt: TGTGCCAGCAGTCCCGACACCACCCAGGGCTACGAGCAGTACTTC
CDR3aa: CASSPDTTQGYEQYF

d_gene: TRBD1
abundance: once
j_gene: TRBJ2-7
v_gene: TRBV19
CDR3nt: TGTGCCAGTAGTATAAGCTCCGTACGACAGGGTAAATACGAGCAGTACTTC
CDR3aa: CASSISSVRQGKYEQYF

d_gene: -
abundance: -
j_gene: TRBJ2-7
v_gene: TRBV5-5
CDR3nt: TGTGCCAGCAGCTGGGACATAGCGTACGAGCAGTACTTC
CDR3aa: CASSWDIAYEQYF

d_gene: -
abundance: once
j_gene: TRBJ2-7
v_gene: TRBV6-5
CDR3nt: TGTGCCAGCAGTTACTCTGGTAGGCTCTCCTACGAGCAGTACTTC
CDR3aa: CASSYSGRLSYEQYF

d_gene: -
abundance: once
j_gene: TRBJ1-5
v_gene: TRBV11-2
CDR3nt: TGTGCCAGCAGCTTAGGGGCAGGCAGCAATCAGCCCCAGCATTTT
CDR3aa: CASSLGAGSNQPQHF

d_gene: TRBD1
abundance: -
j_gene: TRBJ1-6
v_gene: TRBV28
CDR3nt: TGTGCCAGCAGCCTCCGAGGGGGCCCCTATAATTCACCCCTCCACTTT
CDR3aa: CASSLRGGPYNSPLHF

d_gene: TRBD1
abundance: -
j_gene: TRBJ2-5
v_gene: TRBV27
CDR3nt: TGTGCCAGCAGGTTGACAGGGGGCGGGGAGCAGTACTTC
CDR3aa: CASRLTGGGEQYF

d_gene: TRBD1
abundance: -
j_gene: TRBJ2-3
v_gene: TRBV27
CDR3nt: TGTGCCAGCAAAAGGGGACAGGGTAGCACAGATACGCAGTATTTT
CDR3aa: CASKRGQGSTDTQYF

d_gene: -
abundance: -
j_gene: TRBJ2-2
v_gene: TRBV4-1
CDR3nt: TGCGCCAGCAGCCAAGAAGAGTGGCGGAAAGGGGAGCTGTTTTTT
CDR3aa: CASSQEEWRKGELFF

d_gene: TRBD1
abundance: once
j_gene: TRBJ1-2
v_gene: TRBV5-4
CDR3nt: TGTGCCAGCAGCCTCGACAGGGCGAGCTATGGCTACACCTTC
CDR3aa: CASSLDRASYGYTF

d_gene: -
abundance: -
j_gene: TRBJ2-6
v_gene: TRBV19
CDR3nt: TGTGCCAGTAGTATCTACTCTGGGGCCAACGTCCTGACTTTC
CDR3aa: CASSIYSGANVLTF

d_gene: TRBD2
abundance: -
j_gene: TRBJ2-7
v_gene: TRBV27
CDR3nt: TGTGCCAGCAGTCCGGGACTAGCGGTCTACGAGCAGTACTTC
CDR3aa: CASSPGLAVYEQYF

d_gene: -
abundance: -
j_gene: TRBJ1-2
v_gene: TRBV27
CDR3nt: TGTGCCAGCAGTTTGAGAACAGGGAGCTATGGCTACACCTTC
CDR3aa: CASSLRTGSYGYTF